The present entry profiles one T cell receptor beta chain with its context. The CDR3 extends over 15 amino acids. Trimming removed 1 base at V and 0 bases at J, with 8 bases between. Germline values: CDR1 SGDLS, CDR2 YYNGEE. This sample stems from a study of stem cell transplantation in POMP-related autoinflammatory disease. Generated by immunoSEQ multiplex PCR, the TCRdb table keeps only in-frame clones and is missing some. Of roughly 32,000 clones listed, about 91% are singletons. The input for sequencing was CD4+ T cells from PBMCs, taken before stem cell transplantation. The receptor was isolated from a human donor with POMP-related autoinflammation and immune dysregulation (PRAID). The gene calls are TRBV9 and TRBJ2-1; D is ambiguous. In nucleotides, the CDR3 is TGTGCCAGCAGCGTATATGAGTACTCCTACAATGAGCAGTTCTTC. It encodes CASSVYEYSYNEQFF.